This T cell receptor beta chain was identified during a study of STAT5B mutations in CD4+ large granular lymphocyte leukemia. Per the germline V gene, CDR1 is LNHDA and CDR2 is SQIVND (reference sequence). V shed 5 bases and J shed 0 bases, with 23 bases lying between them. This CDR3 is 19 amino acids long. Assay used: immunoSEQ multiplex PCR; TCRdb lists only in-frame clones, some missing. Found here are 25,000 to 35,000 clones, more than 80% of them singletons; the top ten hold 4.4%. Sequencing used CD4+ T cells from blood buffy coats. This receptor was identified in a human donor in good health. The chain is built from TRBV19 and TRBJ2-4; TRBD2 is a possible D gene (5 bases). CDR3 region: CASSLSGSPMAVAKNIQYF. DNA of the CDR3: TGTGCCAGTAGTCTCTCGGGATCTCCAATGGCCGTAGCCAAAAACATTCAGTACTTC.